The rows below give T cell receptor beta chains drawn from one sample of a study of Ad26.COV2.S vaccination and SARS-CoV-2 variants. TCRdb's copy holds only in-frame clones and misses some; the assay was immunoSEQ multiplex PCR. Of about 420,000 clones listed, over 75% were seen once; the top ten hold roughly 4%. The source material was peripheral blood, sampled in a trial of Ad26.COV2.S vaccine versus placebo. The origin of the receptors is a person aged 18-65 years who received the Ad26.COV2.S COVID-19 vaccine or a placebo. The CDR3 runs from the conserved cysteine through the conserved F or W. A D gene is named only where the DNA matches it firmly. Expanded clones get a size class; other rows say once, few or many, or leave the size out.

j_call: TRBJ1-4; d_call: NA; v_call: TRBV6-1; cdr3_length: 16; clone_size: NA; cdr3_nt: TGTGCCAGCAGTGTATCTTCGGGACAAGTTAATGAAAAACTGTTTTTT; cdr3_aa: CASSVSSGQVNEKLFF
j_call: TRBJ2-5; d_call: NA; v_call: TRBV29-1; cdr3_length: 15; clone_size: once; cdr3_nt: TGCAGCGCCGGCCCCCACCATCAATCCCAAGAGACCCAGTACTTC; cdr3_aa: CSAGPHHQSQETQYF
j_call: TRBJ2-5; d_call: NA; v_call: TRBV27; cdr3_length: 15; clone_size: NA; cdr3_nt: TGTGCCAGCAGCCGAGCTGGGGGGGCCCAAGAGACCCAGTACTTC; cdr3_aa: CASSRAGGAQETQYF
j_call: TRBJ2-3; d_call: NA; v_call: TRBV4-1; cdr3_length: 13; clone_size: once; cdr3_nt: TGCGCCAGCAGCCAAGATCCCCCAGATACGCAGTATTTT; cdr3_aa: CASSQDPPDTQYF
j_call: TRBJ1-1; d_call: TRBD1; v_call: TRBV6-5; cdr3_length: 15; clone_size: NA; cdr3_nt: TGTGCCAGCAGCAGGACAGGGAGTCGGAGCACTGAAGCTTTCTTT; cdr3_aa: CASSRTGSRSTEAFF
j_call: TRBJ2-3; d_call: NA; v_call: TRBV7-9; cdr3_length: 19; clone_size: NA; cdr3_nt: TGTGCCAGCAGCTTAGGTCCCGGGCCTTCACTTACTAGCACAGATACGCAGTATTTT; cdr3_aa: CASSLGPGPSLTSTDTQYF
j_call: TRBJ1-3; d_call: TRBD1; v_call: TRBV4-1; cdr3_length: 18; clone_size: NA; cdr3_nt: TGCGCCAGCAGCCAAGATCGTTGGGCTAACAGGGGTGGAAACACCATATATTTT; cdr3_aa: CASSQDRWANRGGNTIYF
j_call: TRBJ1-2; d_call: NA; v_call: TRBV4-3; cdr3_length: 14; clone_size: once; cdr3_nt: TGCGCCAGCAGCCAAGATCTTCGGATCTATGGCTACACCTTC; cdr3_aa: CASSQDLRIYGYTF
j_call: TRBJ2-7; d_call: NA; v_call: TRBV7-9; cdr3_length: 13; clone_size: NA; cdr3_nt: TGTGCCAGCAGCTTAAGGACGACATACGAGCAGTACTTC; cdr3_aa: CASSLRTTYEQYF
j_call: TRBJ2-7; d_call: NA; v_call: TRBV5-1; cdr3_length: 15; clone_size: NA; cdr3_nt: TGCGCCAGCACCCCCGGCCCCACGGGGCCCTACGAGCAGTACTTC; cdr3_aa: CASTPGPTGPYEQYF
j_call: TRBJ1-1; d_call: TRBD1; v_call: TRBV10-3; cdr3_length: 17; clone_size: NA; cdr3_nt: TGTGCCATCAGTACACGGGACAGGGATTACCTGAACACTGAAGCTTTCTTT; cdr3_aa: CAISTRDRDYLNTEAFF
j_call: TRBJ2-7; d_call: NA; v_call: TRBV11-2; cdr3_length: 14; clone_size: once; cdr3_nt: TGTGCCAGCAGCTTAGATCCAGGCTCCTACGAGCAGTACTTC; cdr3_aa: CASSLDPGSYEQYF
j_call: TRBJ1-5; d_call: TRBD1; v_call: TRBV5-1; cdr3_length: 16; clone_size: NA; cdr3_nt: TGCGCCAGCAGCTCCGGGACAGGTGAACCCAATCAGCCCCAGCATTTT; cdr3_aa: CASSSGTGEPNQPQHF
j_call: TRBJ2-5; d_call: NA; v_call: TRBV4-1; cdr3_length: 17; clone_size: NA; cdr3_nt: TGCGCCAGCAGCCAAGATCTTAACGGCAGGGTGAAAGAGACCCAGTACTTC; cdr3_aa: CASSQDLNGRVKETQYF
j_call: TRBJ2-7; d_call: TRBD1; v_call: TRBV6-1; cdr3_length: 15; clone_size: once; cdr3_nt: TGTGCCAGCAGTGAAACCACAGGGGAGTCCTACGAGCAGTACTTC; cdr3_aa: CASSETTGESYEQYF
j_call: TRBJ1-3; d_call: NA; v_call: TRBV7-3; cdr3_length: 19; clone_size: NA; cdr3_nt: TGTGCCAGCAGCGTCCTCCCCGCGCTCGACGGCTACTCTGGAAACACCATATATTTT; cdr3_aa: CASSVLPALDGYSGNTIYF
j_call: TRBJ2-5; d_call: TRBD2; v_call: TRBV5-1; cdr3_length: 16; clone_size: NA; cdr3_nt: TGCGCCAGCAGCCCCCGACTAGCGGGTCAGGGGGAGACCCAGTACTTC; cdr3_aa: CASSPRLAGQGETQYF
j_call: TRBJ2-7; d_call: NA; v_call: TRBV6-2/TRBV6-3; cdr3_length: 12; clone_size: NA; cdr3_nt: TGTGCCAGCAGTCAGAGCTCCTACGAGCAGTACTTC; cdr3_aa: CASSQSSYEQYF